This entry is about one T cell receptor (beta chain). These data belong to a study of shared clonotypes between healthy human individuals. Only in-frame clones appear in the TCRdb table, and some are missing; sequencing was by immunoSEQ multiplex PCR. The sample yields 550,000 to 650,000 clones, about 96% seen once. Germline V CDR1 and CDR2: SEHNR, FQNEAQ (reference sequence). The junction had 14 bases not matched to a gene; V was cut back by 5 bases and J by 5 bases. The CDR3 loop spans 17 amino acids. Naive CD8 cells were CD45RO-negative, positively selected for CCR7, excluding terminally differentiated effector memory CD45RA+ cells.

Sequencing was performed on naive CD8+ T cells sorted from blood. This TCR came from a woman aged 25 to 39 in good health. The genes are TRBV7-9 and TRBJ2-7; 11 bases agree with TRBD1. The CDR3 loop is CASSNSPYRDRGNEQYF. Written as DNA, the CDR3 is TGTGCCAGCAGCAATTCCCCTTACCGGGACAGGGGGAACGAGCAGTACTTC.